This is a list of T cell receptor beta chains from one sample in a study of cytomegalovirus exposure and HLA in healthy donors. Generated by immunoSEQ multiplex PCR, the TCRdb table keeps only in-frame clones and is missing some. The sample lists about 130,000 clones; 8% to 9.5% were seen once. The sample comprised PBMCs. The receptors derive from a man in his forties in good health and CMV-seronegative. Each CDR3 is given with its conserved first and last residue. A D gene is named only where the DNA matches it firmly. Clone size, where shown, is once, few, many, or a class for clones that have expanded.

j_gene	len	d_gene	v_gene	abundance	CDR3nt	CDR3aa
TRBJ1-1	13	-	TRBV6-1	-	TGTGCCAGCAGCCTACAGGGATACACTGAAGCTTTCTTT	CASSLQGYTEAFF
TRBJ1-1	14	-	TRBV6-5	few	TGTGCCAGCAGTTACTCGCAGGGTGAGACTGAAGCTTTCTTT	CASSYSQGETEAFF
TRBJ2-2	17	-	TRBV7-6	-	TGTGCCAGCAGCGCTCGAACAGGGTTGTTGGACACCGGGGAGCTGTTTTTT	CASSARTGLLDTGELFF
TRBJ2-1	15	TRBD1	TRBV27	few	TGTGCCAGCAGCCTGGGACAGATCTCCTACAATGAGCAGTTCTTC	CASSLGQISYNEQFF
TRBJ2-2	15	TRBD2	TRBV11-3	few	TGTGCCAGCAGCTTAACTAGCGGATACACCGGGGAGCTGTTTTTT	CASSLTSGYTGELFF
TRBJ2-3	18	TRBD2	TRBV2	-	TGTGCCAGCGGAGGTAGGCTGGGACTAGCGGTAAGCACAGATACGCAGTATTTT	CASGGRLGLAVSTDTQYF
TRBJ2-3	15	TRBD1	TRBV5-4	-	TGTGCCAGCAGCCGCCAGGGGGCGGGCACAGATACGCAGTATTTT	CASSRQGAGTDTQYF
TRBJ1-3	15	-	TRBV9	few	TGTGCCAGCACCTATGACAGTTCCTCTGGAAACACCATATATTTT	CASTYDSSSGNTIYF
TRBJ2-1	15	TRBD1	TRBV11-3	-	TGTGCCAGCAGCCAGACAGGGGGCAGGAACAATGAGCAGTTCTTC	CASSQTGGRNNEQFF
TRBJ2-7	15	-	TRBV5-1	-	TGCGCCAGCAGCTTGGCAGCGGAGAGCTCCTACGAGCAGTACTTC	CASSLAAESSYEQYF
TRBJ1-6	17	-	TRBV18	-	TGTGCCAGCTCACCCCCTAACAGGGCACCTCAGGATTCACCCCTCCACTTT	CASSPPNRAPQDSPLHF
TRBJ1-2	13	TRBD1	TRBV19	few	TGTGCCAGTAGCCCCCTCCGGACAGGGGGCTACACCTTC	CASSPLRTGGYTF
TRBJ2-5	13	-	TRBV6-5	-	TGTGCCAGCAGAACTCAGGGAAGCGAGACCCAGTACTTC	CASRTQGSETQYF
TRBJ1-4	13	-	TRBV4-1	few	TGCGCCAGCAGCCCTATTAGGGGGGAAAAACTGTTTTTT	CASSPIRGEKLFF
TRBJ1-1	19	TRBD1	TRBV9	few	TGTGCCAGCAGCGTAGTCGGAGTAGTAGACAGGGGCCCGGGCACTGAAGCTTTCTTT	CASSVVGVVDRGPGTEAFF
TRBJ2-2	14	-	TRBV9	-	TGTGCCAGCACTCGAGGGGGTAACACCGGGGAGCTGTTTTTT	CASTRGGNTGELFF
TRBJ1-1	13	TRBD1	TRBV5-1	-	TGCGCCAGCAACCGACAGGGGAACACTGAAGCTTTCTTT	CASNRQGNTEAFF
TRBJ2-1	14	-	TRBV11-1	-	TGTGCCAGCAGCTTTCCGGGACTGCACAATGAGCAGTTCTTC	CASSFPGLHNEQFF
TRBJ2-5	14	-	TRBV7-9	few	TGTGCCAGCAGCCGCTGGGCAGAACAAGAGACCCAGTACTTC	CASSRWAEQETQYF
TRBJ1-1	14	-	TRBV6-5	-	TGTGCCAGCAGTTACGAAATTCGGGGCACTGAAGCTTTCTTT	CASSYEIRGTEAFF
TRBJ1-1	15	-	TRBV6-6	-	TGTGCCAGCAGTTACTCTGGGGGGGGCGCGAGTGAAGCTTTCTTT	CASSYSGGGASEAFF
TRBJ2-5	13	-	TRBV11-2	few	TGTGCCAGCAGCTTACCGGGGGAGGAGACCCAGTACTTC	CASSLPGEETQYF
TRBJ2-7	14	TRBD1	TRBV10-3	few	TGTGCCATCAGTGAGGGACAGGGGGCCTACGAGCAGTACTTC	CAISEGQGAYEQYF
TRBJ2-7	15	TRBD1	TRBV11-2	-	TGTGCCAGCAGCCTTTTGGTTTACAGGGGGTACGAGCAGTACTTC	CASSLLVYRGYEQYF
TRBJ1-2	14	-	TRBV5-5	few	TGTGCCAGCAGCTTGGCGGACAGTAACTATGGCTACACCTTC	CASSLADSNYGYTF
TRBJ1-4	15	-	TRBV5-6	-	TGTGCCAGCAGCTTGTCCGGGAGGACTAATGAAAAACTGTTTTTT	CASSLSGRTNEKLFF
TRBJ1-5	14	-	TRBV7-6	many	TGTGCCAGCAGCTTAGTACAGGGAGATCAGCCCCAGCATTTT	CASSLVQGDQPQHF
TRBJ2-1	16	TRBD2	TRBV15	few	TGTGCCACCAGGGAACCGGGACTACTCACTCTTAATGAGCAGTTCTTC	CATREPGLLTLNEQFF
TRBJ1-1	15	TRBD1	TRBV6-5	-	TGTGCCAGCAGGCAGGGGGCTACCATGAACACTGAAGCTTTCTTT	CASRQGATMNTEAFF
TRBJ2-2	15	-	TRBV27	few	TGTGCCAGCAGGTTCTGGCCGCAAACCACCGGGGAGCTGTTTTTT	CASRFWPQTTGELFF
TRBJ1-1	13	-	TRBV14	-	TGTGCCAGCAGCCAAGCAGGTCACACTGAAGCTTTCTTT	CASSQAGHTEAFF
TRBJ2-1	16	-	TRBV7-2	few	TGTGCCAGCAGCATCGGAGGACAGACCCGATACAATGAGCAGTTCTTC	CASSIGGQTRYNEQFF
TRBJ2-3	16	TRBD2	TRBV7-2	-	TGTGCCAGCAGCTTTAGCGGGGGGGCCGGCACAGATACGCAGTATTTT	CASSFSGGAGTDTQYF
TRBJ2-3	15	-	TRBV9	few	TGTGCCAGCAGCCGCGGGAACCGGTCCCCAGATACGCAGTATTTT	CASSRGNRSPDTQYF
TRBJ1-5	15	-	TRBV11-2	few	TGTGCCAGCAGCCCAGGGGTAGAGGGCAATCAGCCCCAGCATTTT	CASSPGVEGNQPQHF
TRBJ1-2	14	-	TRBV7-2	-	TGTGCCAGCAGCTTAGCTGAGGGTATCTATGGCTACACCTTC	CASSLAEGIYGYTF
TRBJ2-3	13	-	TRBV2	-	TGTGCCAGCAGTGAAGTCGTCACAGATACGCAGTATTTT	CASSEVVTDTQYF
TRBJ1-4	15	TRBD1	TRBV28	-	TGTGCCAGCAGTACACAGGGACAGTTGAATGAAAAACTGTTTTTT	CASSTQGQLNEKLFF
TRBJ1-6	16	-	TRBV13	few	TGTGCCAGCAGCTTAGGACCCGGGGAAGGGAATTCACCCCTCCACTTT	CASSLGPGEGNSPLHF
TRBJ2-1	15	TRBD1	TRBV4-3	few	TGCGCCAGCAGCGCCGGGACAGGGAGGGACAATGAGCAGTTCTTC	CASSAGTGRDNEQFF
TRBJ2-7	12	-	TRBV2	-	TGTGCCAGCAGCCAAGAGGTTTACGAGCAGTACTTC	CASSQEVYEQYF
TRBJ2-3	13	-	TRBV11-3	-	TGTGCCAGCAGCTTACTTCAGGCAGATACGCAGTATTTT	CASSLLQADTQYF
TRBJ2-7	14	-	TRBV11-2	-	TGTGCCAGCAGCTCCTACAGGAACTCCTACGAGCAGTACTTC	CASSSYRNSYEQYF
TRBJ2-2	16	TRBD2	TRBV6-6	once	TGTGCCAGCAGAAAAGACGGGGGGGCCGCTGTCGGGGAGCTGTTTTTT	CASRKDGGAAVGELFF
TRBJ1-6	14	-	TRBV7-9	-	TGTGCCAGCAGCTTAGCAATCCCAAATTCACCCCTCCACTTT	CASSLAIPNSPLHF
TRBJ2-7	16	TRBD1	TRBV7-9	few	TGTGCCAGCAGCCCCCGGACAGGGCGATTGATCCACGAGCAGTACTTC	CASSPRTGRLIHEQYF
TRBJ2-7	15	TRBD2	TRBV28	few	TGTGCCAGCAGACCCCAAGTAGCGGGGGTGTACGAGCAGTACTTC	CASRPQVAGVYEQYF
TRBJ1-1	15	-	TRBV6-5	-	TGTGCCAGCAGTTACTCGAACAGATTATCCACTGAAGCTTTCTTT	CASSYSNRLSTEAFF
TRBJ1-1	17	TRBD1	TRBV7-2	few	TGTGCCAGCAGCCCCGGGACAGGGGTTGGGATGAACACTGAAGCTTTCTTT	CASSPGTGVGMNTEAFF
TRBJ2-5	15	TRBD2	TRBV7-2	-	TGTGCCAGCAGCTTAGGGCTAGCGGGGGGGGAGACCCAGTACTTC	CASSLGLAGGETQYF
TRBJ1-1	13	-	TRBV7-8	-	TGTGCCAGCTCCAGGATCCTGAACACTGAAGCTTTCTTT	CASSRILNTEAFF
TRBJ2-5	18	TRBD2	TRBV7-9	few	TGTGCCAGCAGGGCCATGGCCGCCGGGACTAGCGGCCAAGAGACCCAGTACTTC	CASRAMAAGTSGQETQYF
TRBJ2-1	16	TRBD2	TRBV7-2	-	TGTGCCAGCAGCCCCTCCAGCGGGGGCTCCTACAATGAGCAGTTCTTC	CASSPSSGGSYNEQFF
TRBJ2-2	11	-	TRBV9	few	TGTGCCAGCAGCGTCGGCAGGGTGCTGTTTTTT	CASSVGRVLFF
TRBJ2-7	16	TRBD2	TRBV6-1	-	TGTGCCAGCAGTGAAACTAGCGGGGGGGCCCCCTACGAGCAGTACTTC	CASSETSGGAPYEQYF
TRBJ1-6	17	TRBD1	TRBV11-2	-	TGTGCCAGCAGCTTAGATTCAACAGGGGGCTTCGTTTCACCCCTCCACTTT	CASSLDSTGGFVSPLHF
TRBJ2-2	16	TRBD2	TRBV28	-	TGTGCCAGCAGTCTAGCGGGGGGGCAAGCGTCCGGGGAGCTGTTTTTT	CASSLAGGQASGELFF